Presented here are 16 T cell receptor beta chains from one specimen sequenced in a study of cytomegalovirus exposure and HLA in healthy donors. This PCR relied on a set of 60 Vbeta primers and 13 Jbeta primers. Only in-frame clones appear in the TCRdb table, and some are missing; sequencing was by immunoSEQ multiplex PCR. This sample has some 140,000 clones, with 80% found just once. Material: PBMCs. All receptors come from a man younger than 45 in good health and CMV-seropositive.

The chain recombines TRBV7-8 with TRBJ2-3; 10 bases are shared with TRBD2. This CDR3 is built from 15 residues. Germline V CDR1 and CDR2: SGHVS, FQNEAQ. V lost 8 bases and J lost 2; bases outside the gene matches: 7. The CDR3 sequence: CASLAGGYNTDTQYF. In nucleotides, the CDR3 is TGTGCCAGCTTAGCGGGAGGATACAACACAGATACGCAGTATTTT.

J is TRBJ2-2 and V is TRBV5-1; 11 nucleotides align to TRBD2. After removal of 1 base from V and 8 bases from J, the junction contained 4 bases not matched to a gene. Germline V CDR1 and CDR2: SGHRS, YFSETQ. The CDR3 contains 15 residues. Written as DNA, the CDR3 is TGCGCCAGCAGCTTGACTAGCGGGAGAGCTGGGGAGCTGTTTTTT. It encodes CASSLTSGRAGELFF.

J is TRBJ2-7 and V is TRBV6-8, with 13 bases fitting TRBD2. J was trimmed by 8 bases and V by 6 bases; bases with no gene match: 10. CDR1 is MNHGY and CDR2 is SAAAGT in the germline V gene. The CDR3 has 15 residues. The CDR3 sequence: CASRLGLAGPFKQYF. In DNA form, the CDR3 reads TGTGCCAGCAGATTGGGACTAGCGGGACCGTTCAAGCAGTACTTC.

This chain links TRBV5-6 with TRBJ2-7; D possibly corresponds to TRBD1 (6 bases). The ends were cut back, 6 bases at V and 2 bases at J, with 18 bases in the middle. This CDR3 is 15 amino acids long. The germline V gene has CDR1 SGHDT and CDR2 YYEEEE. The CDR3 nucleotides read TGTGCCAGCAATTGCCCGGATAGGGGGACCTACGAGCAGTACTTC. Translation: CASNCPDRGTYEQYF.

CDR3 protein: CASSAVGGVAMEQFF. CDR3 bases: TGTGCCAGCAGCGCGGTAGGGGGAGTTGCTATGGAGCAGTTCTTC. The gene calls are TRBV11-2 and TRBJ2-1, with a weak D call TRBD1 (6 bases). V lost 5 bases and J lost 10, with 21 bases in between. The CDR3 totals 15 residues. CDR1 is SGHAT, CDR2 FQNNGV, per germline.

The chain combines TRBV28 with TRBJ1-2; 8 bases are shared with TRBD1. This CDR3 spans 16 amino acids. Germline CDR1 is MDHEN and CDR2 is SYDVKM. With 2 bases clipped from V and 8 bases from J, the junction kept 13 bases outside the gene matches. DNA of the CDR3: TGTGCCAGCAGTTTACAGGGGGCCACGGTTTTGGAGGGCTACACCTTC. It specifies CASSLQGATVLEGYTF.

The chain has TRBV2 and TRBJ2-2, with TRBD1 matching 11 bases. CDR1 and CDR2 from the germline V gene are SNHLY and FYNNEI. This CDR3 has 14 residues. V was clipped by 6 bases and J by 6 bases; unmatched bases: 3. The CDR3 region is CASSAGQGAGELFF. CDR3 coding DNA: TGTGCCAGCAGCGCGGGACAGGGGGCCGGGGAGCTGTTTTTT.

The chain carries TRBV9 and TRBJ1-5; TRBD1 matches 9 bases. CDR1 and CDR2 from the germline V gene are SGDLS and YYNGEE. The CDR3 is made up of 16 amino acids. After removal of 3 bases from V and 5 bases from J, the junction contained 9 bases not matched to a gene. DNA of the CDR3: TGTGCCAGCAGCGCACCCCTAGGGGACAGGGATCAGCCCCAGCATTTT. As protein: CASSAPLGDRDQPQHF.

The chain joins TRBV29-1 to TRBJ1-1; no firm D call. Germline values: CDR1 SQVTM, CDR2 ANQGSEA. Between the trimmed V and J ends, which lost 0 bases and 1 base, there was a span of 6 bases. The CDR3 is 13 amino acids. In DNA form, the CDR3 reads TGCAGCGTTGAAGATCTACGGAACACTGAAGCTTTCTTT. Translating it yields CSVEDLRNTEAFF.

The V and J genes are TRBV5-1 and TRBJ2-2; D not resolved. Germline CDR1 reads SGHRS; CDR2 reads YFSETQ. The CDR3 extends over 21 amino acids. Trimming left V 7 bases short and J 0 bases short, with 31 bases between. This CDR3 is CASLFWARSVRLNANTGELFF. In DNA form, the CDR3 reads TGCGCCAGCCTTTTCTGGGCCAGGTCTGTCCGCCTGAACGCGAACACCGGGGAGCTGTTTTTT.

The chain couples TRBV29-1 to TRBJ1-4, with D perhaps matching TRBD1 (5 bases). This CDR3 has 14 amino acids. The V end lost 4 bases, the J end lost 6 bases, and 15 bases lay between the germline ends. Germline lookup yields CDR1 SQVTM and CDR2 ANQGSEA. The CDR3 loop reads CSVAPGGGDEKLFF. DNA of the CDR3: TGCAGCGTTGCTCCGGGGGGAGGGGATGAAAAACTGTTTTTT.

The chain links TRBV5-1 to TRBJ2-6; a possible D gene is TRBD2 (5 bases). The V end lost 1 base, the J end lost 0 bases, and 14 bases lay between the germline ends. This CDR3 contains 18 residues. CDR1 is SGHRS, CDR2 YFSETQ, per germline. The CDR3 region has the DNA TGCGCCAGCAGCTTGACGACTGGCGGGTACTCTGGGGCCAACGTCCTGACTTTC. It is translated as CASSLTTGGYSGANVLTF.

The table lists this clone with a few counts. J is TRBJ2-1 and V is TRBV18, with D perhaps matching TRBD2 (6 bases). Germline loops: CDR1 KGHSH, CDR2 LQKENI. The germline V and J ends were trimmed by 4 bases and 9 bases, with 7 bases remaining between them. The CDR3 runs to 11 residues. The CDR3 DNA reads TGTGCCAGCTCACGGGAGGCTGAGCAGTTCTTC. Protein product: CASSREAEQFF.

This clone was recorded once. The chain is built from TRBV5-1 and TRBJ1-5, with a weak D call TRBD1 (6 bases). V was shortened by 0 bases and J by 5 bases, with 12 bases between the two germline ends. This CDR3 comprises 15 residues. Germline V gene sequence: CDR1 SGHRS, CDR2 YFSETQ. DNA for the CDR3: TGCGCCAGCAGCTTGGGGGGACATACCGATCAGCCCCAGCATTTT. Translation: CASSLGGHTDQPQHF.

This clone was seen once. V gene TRBV7-9 combines with J gene TRBJ2-3, with 9 bases aligning to TRBD1. This CDR3 has 16 amino acids. Germline V gives CDR1 SEHNR, CDR2 FQNEAQ (reference sequence). Trimming took 5 bases from V and 2 from J; bases not matched to a gene: 8. The CDR3 protein is CASSPGTGSFTDTQYF. The CDR3 DNA reads as TGTGCCAGCAGCCCCGGGACAGGGTCATTCACAGATACGCAGTATTTT.

This chain joins TRBV11-2 and TRBJ1-3; 9 bases map to TRBD1. CDR3 length: 15 residues. Germline CDR1 reads SGHAT; CDR2 reads FQNNGV. Trimming took 4 bases from V and 1 from J; bases not matched to a gene: 2. This CDR3 is CASSSGQGSGNTIYF. The CDR3 nucleotides are TGTGCCAGCAGCTCAGGACAGGGGTCTGGAAACACCATATATTTT.